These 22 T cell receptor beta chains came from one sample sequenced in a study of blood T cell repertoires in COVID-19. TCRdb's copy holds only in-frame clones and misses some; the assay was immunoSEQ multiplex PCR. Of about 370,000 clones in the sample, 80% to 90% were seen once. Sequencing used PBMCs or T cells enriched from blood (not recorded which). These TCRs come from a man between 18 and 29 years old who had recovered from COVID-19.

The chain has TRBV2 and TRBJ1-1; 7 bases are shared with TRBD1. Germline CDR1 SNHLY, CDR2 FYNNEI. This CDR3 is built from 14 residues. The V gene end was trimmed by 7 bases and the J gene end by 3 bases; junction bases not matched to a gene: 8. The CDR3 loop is CASITIGTDTEAFF. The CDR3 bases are TGTGCCAGCATCACAATAGGGACAGACACTGAAGCTTTCTTT. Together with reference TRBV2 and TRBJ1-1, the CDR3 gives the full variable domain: EPEVTQTPSHQVTQMGQEVILRCVPISNHLYFYWYRQILGQKVEFLVSFYNNEISEKSEIFDDQFSVERPDGSNFTLKIRSTKLEDSAMYFCASITIGTDTEAFFGQGTRLTVV.

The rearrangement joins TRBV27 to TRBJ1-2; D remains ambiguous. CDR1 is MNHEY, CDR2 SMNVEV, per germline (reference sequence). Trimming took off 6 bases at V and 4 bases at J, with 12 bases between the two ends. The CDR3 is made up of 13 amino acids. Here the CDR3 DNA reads TGTGCCAGCAGCCGAGTTTCATCCTATGGCTACACCTTC. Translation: CASSRVSSYGYTF.

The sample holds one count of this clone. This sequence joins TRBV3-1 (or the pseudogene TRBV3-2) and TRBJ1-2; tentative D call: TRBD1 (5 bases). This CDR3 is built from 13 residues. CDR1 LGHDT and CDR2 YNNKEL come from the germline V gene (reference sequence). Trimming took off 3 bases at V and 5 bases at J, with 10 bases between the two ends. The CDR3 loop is CASSQTELYGYTF. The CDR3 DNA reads TGTGCCAGCAGCCAGACAGAATTATATGGCTACACCTTC.

The CDR3 here is CASSPRTGQTYEQYF. CDR3 DNA sequence: TGTGCCAGCAGCCCAAGGACGGGACAGACCTACGAGCAGTACTTC. The J gene is TRBJ2-7, the V gene TRBV9, with 7 bases fitting TRBD1. The V gene's germline CDR1 is SGDLS and CDR2 YYNGEE. J was trimmed by 2 bases and V by 4 bases; bases with no gene match: 9. This CDR3 region has 15 residues. Combining the CDR3 with reference TRBV9 and TRBJ2-7 gives the whole variable domain DSGVTQTPKHLITATGQRVTLRCSPRSGDLSVYWYQQSLDQGLQFLIQYYNGEERAKGNILERFSAQQFPDLHSELNLSSLELGDSALYFCASSPRTGQTYEQYFGPGTRLTVT.

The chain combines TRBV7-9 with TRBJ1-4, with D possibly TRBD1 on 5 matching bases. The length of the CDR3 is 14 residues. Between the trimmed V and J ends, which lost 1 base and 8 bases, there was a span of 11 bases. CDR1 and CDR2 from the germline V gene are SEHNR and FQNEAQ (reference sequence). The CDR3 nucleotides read TGTGCCAGCAGCTTAGAAGGGGCGGACGAAAAACTGTTTTTT. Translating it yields CASSLEGADEKLFF.

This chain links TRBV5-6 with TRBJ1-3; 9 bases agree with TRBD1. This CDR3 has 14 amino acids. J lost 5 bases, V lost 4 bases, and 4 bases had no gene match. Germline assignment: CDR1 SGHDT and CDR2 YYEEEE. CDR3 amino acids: CASSPGTGRNTIYF. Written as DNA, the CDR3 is TGTGCCAGCAGCCCTGGGACAGGGAGAAACACCATATATTTT.

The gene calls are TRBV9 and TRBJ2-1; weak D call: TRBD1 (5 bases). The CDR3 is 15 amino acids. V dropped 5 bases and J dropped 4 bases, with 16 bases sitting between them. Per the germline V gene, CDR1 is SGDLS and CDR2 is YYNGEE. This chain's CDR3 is CASSAGLRNYNEQFF. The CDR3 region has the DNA TGTGCCAGCAGTGCAGGGTTGCGGAATTACAATGAGCAGTTCTTC.

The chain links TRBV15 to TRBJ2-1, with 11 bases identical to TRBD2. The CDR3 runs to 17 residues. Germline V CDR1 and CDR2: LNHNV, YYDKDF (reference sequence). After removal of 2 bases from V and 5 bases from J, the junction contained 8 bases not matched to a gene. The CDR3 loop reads CATSRPTLAGVHNEQFF. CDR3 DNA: TGTGCCACCAGCAGACCTACACTAGCGGGAGTCCACAATGAGCAGTTCTTC.

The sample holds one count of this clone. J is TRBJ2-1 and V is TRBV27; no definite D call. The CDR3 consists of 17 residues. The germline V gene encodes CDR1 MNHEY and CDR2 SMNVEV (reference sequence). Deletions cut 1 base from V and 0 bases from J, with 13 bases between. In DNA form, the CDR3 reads TGTGCCAGCAGTTTATATGCTGGTTATAGCTCCTACAATGAGCAGTTCTTC. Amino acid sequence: CASSLYAGYSSYNEQFF.

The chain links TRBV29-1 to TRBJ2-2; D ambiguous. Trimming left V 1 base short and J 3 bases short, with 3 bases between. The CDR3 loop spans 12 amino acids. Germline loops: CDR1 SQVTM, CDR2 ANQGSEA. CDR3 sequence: CSVEADTGELFF. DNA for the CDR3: TGCAGCGTTGAAGCGGACACCGGGGAGCTGTTTTTT.

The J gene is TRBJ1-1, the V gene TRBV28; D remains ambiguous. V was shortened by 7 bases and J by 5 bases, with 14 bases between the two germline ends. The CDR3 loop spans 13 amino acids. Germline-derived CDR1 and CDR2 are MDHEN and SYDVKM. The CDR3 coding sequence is TGTGCCAGCATCTCCGCGGGTTGGACTGAAGCTTTCTTT. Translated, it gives CASISAGWTEAFF. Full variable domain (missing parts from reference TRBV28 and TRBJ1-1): DVKVTQSSRYLVKRTGEKVFLECVQDMDHENMFWYRQDPGLGLRLIYFSYDVKMKEKGDIPEGYSVSREKKERFSLILESASTNQTSMYLCASISAGWTEAFFGQGTRLTVV.

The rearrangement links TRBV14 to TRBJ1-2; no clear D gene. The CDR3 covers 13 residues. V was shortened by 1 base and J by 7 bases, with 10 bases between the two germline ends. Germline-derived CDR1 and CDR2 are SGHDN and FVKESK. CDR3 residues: CASSQGYRTGYTF. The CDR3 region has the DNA TGTGCCAGCAGCCAAGGATACAGAACTGGCTACACCTTC.

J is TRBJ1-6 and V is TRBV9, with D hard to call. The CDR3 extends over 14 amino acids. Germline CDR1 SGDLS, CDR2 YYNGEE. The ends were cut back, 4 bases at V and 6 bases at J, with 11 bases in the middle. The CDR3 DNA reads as TGTGCCAGCAGCCCAAGAGGGCTTAATTCACCCCTCCACTTT. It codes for CASSPRGLNSPLHF.

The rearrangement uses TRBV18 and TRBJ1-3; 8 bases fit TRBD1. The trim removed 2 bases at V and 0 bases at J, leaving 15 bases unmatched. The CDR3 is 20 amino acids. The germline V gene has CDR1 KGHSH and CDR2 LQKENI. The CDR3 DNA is TGTGCCAGCTCACCAGCCCTAGGACAGGGTGGGGAGCTCTCTGGAAACACCATATATTTT. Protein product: CASSPALGQGGELSGNTIYF.

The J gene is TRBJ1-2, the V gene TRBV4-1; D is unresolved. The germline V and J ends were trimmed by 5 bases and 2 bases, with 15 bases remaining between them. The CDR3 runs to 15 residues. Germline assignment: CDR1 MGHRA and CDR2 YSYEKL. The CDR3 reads CASSASGSGNYGYTF. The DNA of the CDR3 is TGCGCCAGCAGCGCCTCAGGTAGCGGGAACTATGGCTACACCTTC.

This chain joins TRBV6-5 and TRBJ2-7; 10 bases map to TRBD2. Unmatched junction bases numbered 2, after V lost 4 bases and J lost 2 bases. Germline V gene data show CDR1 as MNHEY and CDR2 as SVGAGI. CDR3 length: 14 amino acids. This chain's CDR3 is CASSSSGRTYEQYF. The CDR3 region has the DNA TGTGCCAGCAGTTCTAGCGGGAGAACCTACGAGCAGTACTTC.

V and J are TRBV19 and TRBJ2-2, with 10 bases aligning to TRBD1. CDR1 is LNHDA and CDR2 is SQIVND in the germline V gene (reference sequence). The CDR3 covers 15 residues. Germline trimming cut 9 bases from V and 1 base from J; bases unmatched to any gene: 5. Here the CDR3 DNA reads TGTGCCAGCGGACAGGGGGTTGTGAACACCGGGGAGCTGTTTTTT. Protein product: CASGQGVVNTGELFF.

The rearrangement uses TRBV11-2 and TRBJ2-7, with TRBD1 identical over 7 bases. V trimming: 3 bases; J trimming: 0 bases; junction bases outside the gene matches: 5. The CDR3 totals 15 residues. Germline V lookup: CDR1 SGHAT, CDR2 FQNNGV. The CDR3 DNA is TGTGCCAGCAGCTTCACCCGGGACAGCTCCTACGAGCAGTACTTC. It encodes CASSFTRDSSYEQYF. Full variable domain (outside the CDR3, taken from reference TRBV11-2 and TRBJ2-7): EAGVAQSPRYKIIEKRQSVAFWCNPISGHATLYWYQQILGQGPKLLIQFQNNGVVDDSQLPKDRFSAERLKGVDSTLKIQPAKLEDSAVYLCASSFTRDSSYEQYFGPGTRLTVT.

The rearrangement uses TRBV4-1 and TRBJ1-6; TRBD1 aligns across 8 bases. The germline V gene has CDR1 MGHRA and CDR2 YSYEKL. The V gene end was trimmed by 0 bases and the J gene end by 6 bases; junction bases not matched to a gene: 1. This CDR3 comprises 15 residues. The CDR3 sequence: CASSQEDRVNSPLHF. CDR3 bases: TGCGCCAGCAGCCAAGAGGACAGGGTTAATTCACCCCTCCACTTT.

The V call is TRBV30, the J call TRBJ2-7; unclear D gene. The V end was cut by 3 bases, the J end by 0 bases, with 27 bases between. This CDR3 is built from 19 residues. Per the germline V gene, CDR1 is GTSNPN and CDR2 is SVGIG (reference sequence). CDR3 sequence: CAWSKRLGLTLGSSYEQYF. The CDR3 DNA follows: TGTGCCTGGAGCAAACGATTGGGCCTTACCCTTGGGTCCTCCTACGAGCAGTACTTC.

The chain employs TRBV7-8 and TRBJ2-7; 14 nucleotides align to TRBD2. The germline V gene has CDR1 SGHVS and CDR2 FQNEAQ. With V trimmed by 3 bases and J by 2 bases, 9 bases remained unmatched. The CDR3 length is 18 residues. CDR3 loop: CASSLTSGRAVSPYEQYF. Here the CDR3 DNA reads TGTGCCAGCAGCTTGACTAGCGGGAGGGCCGTGTCACCCTACGAGCAGTACTTC.

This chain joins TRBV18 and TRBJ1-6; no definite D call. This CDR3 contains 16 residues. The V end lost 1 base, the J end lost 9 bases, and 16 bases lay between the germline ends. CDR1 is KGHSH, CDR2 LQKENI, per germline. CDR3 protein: CASSPRVEGGSSPLHF. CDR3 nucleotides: TGTGCCAGCTCACCACGGGTAGAGGGTGGTTCTTCACCCCTCCACTTT.